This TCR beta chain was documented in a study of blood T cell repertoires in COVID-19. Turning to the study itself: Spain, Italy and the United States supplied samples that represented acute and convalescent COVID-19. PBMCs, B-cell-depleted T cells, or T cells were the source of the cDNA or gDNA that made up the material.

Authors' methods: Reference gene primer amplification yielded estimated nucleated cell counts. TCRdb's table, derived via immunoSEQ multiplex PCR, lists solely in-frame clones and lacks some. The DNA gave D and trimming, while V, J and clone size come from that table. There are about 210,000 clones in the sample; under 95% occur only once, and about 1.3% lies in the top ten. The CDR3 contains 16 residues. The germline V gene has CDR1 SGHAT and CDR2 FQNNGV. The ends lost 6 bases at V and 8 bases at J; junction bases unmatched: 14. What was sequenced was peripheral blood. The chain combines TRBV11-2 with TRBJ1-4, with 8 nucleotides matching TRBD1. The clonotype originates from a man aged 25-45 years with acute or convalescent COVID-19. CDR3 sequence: CASRIYGTGVEEKLFF. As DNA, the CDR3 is TGTGCCAGCAGGATTTATGGGACAGGTGTAGAGGAAAAACTGTTTTTT.